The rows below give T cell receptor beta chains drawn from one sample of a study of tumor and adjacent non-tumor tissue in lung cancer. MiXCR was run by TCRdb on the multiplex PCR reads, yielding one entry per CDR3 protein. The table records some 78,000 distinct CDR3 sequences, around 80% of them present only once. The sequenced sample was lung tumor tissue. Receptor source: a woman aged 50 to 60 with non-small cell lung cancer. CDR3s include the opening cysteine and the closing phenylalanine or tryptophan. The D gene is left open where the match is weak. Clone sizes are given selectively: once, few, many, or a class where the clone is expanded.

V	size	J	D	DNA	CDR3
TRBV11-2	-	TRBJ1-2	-	TGTGCCAACAGCTTAGCTCTGGAGACAGGCTACACCTTC	CANSLALETGYTF
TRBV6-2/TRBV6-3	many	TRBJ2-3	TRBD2	TGTGCCAGCAGTTACTCGGGACTAGCGGGAGACACAGATACGCAGTATTTT	CASSYSGLAGDTDTQYF
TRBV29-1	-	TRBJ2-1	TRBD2	TGCAGCGTTAACCTTCCTGGCGGGAGAAGCTGCAATGAGCAGTTCTTC	CSVNLPGGRSCNEQFF
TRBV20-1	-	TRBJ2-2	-	TGCAGTGCCATCACGATTGGGATTCTTGGCGCCGGGAAGCTGTTTTTT	CSAITIGILGAGKLFF
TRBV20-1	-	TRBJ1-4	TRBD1	TGCAGTACTGGGCAGGGGGCCTTCACCCTGATTTTT	CSTGQGAFTLIF
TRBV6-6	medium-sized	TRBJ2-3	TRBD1	TGTGCCAGCAGTCTAAGACAGGGGGGAGATACGCAGTATTTT	CASSLRQGGDTQYF
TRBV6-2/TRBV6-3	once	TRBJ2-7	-	TGTGCCAGCAGAACCATTTGGTCCAATCGTGGAGAGCAGTACTTC	CASRTIWSNRGEQYF
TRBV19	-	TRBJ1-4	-	TGTGTCAGTAGTATGACAGCAACTAATGAAAAACTGTTTTTT	CVSSMTATNEKLFF
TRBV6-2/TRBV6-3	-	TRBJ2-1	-	TGTGCCGGCAGTTTACATGGGGATGAGCAGTTCTTC	CAGSLHGDEQFF
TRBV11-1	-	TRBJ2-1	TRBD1	TGTGTCAGCACCCGACAGGGGTTGGATGAGCAGTTTTTC	CVSTRQGLDEQFF
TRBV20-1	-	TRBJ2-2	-	TGTAGTGCTAGAGATAATGGGGGAAACCCCGGGGAGCTGCTTTTT	CSARDNGGNPGELLF
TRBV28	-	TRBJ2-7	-	TGTGCCAGCAGCATCCAACCCTACGAACAGTACTTC	CASSIQPYEQYF
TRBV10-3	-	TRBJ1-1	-	TGTGCCAACAGTGAGTCCGACCTGGGGCTGGAGGTTTTCTTT	CANSESDLGLEVFF
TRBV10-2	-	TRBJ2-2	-	TGCGGCAGCAGGGAGACTAGGAGGAACACCGGGGAGCTGTTTTTT	CGSRETRRNTGELFF
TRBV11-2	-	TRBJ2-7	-	TGTGCCAGCAGCTTAGCCGCGGGACGCACGGGGCTCCACAAGCAGTACTTC	CASSLAAGRTGLHKQYF
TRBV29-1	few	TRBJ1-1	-	TGCAGCGCGAACACAGGGATGGACACTGAAGCTTTCTTT	CSANTGMDTEAFF
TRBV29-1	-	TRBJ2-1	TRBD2	TGCAGCGCCGAGACTAGCGGGACGTGGGGAGGTGAGCAGTTCTTC	CSAETSGTWGGEQFF
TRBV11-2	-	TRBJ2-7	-	TGTGTCAGCAGCTTAGTGGTGAGCCCGTCCTACAGGCAGTACTTC	CVSSLVVSPSYRQYF
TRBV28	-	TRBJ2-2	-	TGTGCCAGCAGTCAGGAACATCTCGACACCGGGCAGCTGTTTTTT	CASSQEHLDTGQLFF
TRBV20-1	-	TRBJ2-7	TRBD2	TGCAGTGCAGACTCAACCGGGACTAAGCACGAGCAGTACTTC	CSADSTGTKHEQYF
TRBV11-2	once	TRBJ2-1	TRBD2	TGTGCCAACAGCATAGCGGGAAACCCCTACAATGAGCAGTTCTTC	CANSIAGNPYNEQFF
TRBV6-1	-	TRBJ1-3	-	TGTGCCAGCAGTGAAATAACCTCTGGCTCTGGAAACACCTTATATTTT	CASSEITSGSGNTLYF
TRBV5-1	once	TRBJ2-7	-	TGCGCCAGCAGCTTGCATCAGGAAACGGCCTACGAGCAGTATTTC	CASSLHQETAYEQYF
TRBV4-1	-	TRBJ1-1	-	TGCGCCAGCAGCCAAGAGGGTTACAGGGCAAACACTGAAGCTTTCTTT	CASSQEGYRANTEAFF
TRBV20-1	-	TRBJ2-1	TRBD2	TGTAGTGCTAGAGATCAACTGGGGGGGAATGATCAGTTCTTC	CSARDQLGGNDQFF
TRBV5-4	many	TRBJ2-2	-	TGTGCCAGCAGCTTGCGGAACGGGGAGCTGTTTTTT	CASSLRNGELFF
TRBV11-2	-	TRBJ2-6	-	TGTGCCAGCAGCTTTAACTATGCGGCCAACATCCTGACTTTC	CASSFNYAANILTF
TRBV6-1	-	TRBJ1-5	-	TGTGCCAGCAGTGAAATGAGCCAAACTAGCAACCAGTCCCAGCATTTT	CASSEMSQTSNQSQHF
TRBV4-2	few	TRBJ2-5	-	TGTGCCAGCAGCCAAGATAGCCGGCGAGGGACCCAGTACTTC	CASSQDSRRGTQYF
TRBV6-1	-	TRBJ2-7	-	TGTGCCAACAGTGAGTTAGCGAGCCACGAGCAGTACTTC	CANSELASHEQYF
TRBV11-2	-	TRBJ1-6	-	TGTGCCAGCAGCTTACGACGGAATTATTCACCTCTCCAATTT	CASSLRRNYSPLQF